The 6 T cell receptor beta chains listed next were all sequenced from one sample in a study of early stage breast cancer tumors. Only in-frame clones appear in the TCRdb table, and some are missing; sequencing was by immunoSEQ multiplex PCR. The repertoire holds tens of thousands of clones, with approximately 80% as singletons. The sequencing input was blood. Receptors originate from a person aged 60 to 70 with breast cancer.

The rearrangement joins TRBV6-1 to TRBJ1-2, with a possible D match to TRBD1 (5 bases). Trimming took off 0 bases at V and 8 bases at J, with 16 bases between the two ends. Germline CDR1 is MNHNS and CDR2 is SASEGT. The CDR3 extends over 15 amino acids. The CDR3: CASSEAGLGRAGYTF. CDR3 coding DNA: TGTGCCAGCAGTGAAGCAGGATTGGGCAGGGCCGGCTACACCTTC.

This CDR3 is CASRHVSLNSPLHF. CDR3 coding DNA: TGTGCCAGCAGACACGTATCACTCAATTCACCCCTCCACTTT. The chain has TRBV6-6 and TRBJ1-6, with D uncertain. The V gene lost 6 bases and the J gene lost 7 bases, with 13 bases spanning the gap. The CDR3 consists of 14 residues. CDR1 is MNHNY and CDR2 is SVGAGI in the germline V gene (reference sequence).

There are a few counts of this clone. As DNA, the CDR3 is TGTGCCACCAGCAGAGATCCCCCGGGACAGGGGGGAGACACCATATATTTT. Translating it yields CATSRDPPGQGGDTIYF. The J gene is TRBJ1-3, the V gene TRBV15; the match to TRBD1 covers 11 bases. J lost 8 bases, V lost 0 bases, and 9 bases had no gene match. The CDR3 length is 17 residues. Germline-derived CDR1 and CDR2 are LNHNV and YYDKDF (reference sequence).

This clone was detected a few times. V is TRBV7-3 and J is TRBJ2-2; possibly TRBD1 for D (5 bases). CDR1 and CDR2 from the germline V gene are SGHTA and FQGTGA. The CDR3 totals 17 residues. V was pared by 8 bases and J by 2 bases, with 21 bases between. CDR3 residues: CASSQGRSTDNTGELFF. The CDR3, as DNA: TGTGCCAGCTCGCAGGGCCGGTCGACCGATAACACCGGGGAGCTGTTTTTT.

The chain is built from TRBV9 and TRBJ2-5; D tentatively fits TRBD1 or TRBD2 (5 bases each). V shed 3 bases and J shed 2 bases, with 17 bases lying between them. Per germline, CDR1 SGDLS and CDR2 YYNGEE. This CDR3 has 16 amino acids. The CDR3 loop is CASSATPGRIQETQYF. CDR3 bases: TGTGCCAGCAGCGCAACCCCGGGACGGATACAAGAGACCCAGTACTTC.

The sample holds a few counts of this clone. CDR3 DNA sequence: TGTGCTAGTGGTCCCGGGACAGGGACCGAGCAGTACTTC. The encoded protein is CASGPGTGTEQYF. The chain couples TRBV12-5 to TRBJ2-7, with TRBD1 matching over 9 bases. Germline lookup yields CDR1 LGHNT and CDR2 FRNRAP. Trimming took 5 bases from V and 6 from J; bases not matched to a gene: 5. The CDR3 length is 13 residues. The complete variable domain, with remaining parts taken from reference TRBV12-5 and TRBJ2-7, reads DARVTQTPRHKVTEMGQEVTMRCQPILGHNTVFWYRQTMMQGLELLAYFRNRAPLDDSGMPKDRFSAEMPDATLATLKIQPSEPRDSAVYFCASGPGTGTEQYFGPGTRLTVT.